Listed here are 8 T cell receptor beta chains from one sample, sequenced in a study of cytomegalovirus exposure and HLA in healthy donors (dated by TCRdb to between 2016 and 2019). The library was generated by the immunoSEQ multiplex PCR assay. For the multiplex PCR, a mixture combining 60 forward primers for TCR Vbeta segments and 13 reverse primers for TCR Jbeta segments was used. TCRdb took this table from immuneACCESS and kept in-frame rearrangements with V and J called. Such tables lack part of the clones; where checked against another copy, unresolved V genes explain under half of the gap, and the rest is unexplained. This sample's table has entries for 200,000 to 250,000 clones. Clones ranked in the top ten supply about 1% of the sample. Sequencing used PBMCs. The receptor set was obtained from a girl between 2 and 10 years old in good health and CMV-seropositive.

V is TRBV29-1 and J is TRBJ2-7; 11 nucleotides align to TRBD1. V lost 2 bases, J lost 4 bases, and 4 bases stayed unmatched. The CDR3 has 14 amino acids. Per germline, CDR1 SQVTM and CDR2 ANQGSEA. The CDR3: CSVEIGTGGYEQYF. The DNA of the CDR3 is TGCAGCGTTGAAATCGGGACAGGGGGTTACGAGCAGTACTTC.

V is TRBV10-1 and J is TRBJ1-2; no reliable D call. The CDR3 runs 13 residues. V lost 3 bases and J 4 bases, leaving 9 bases between the germline ends. The germline gives CDR1 WNHNN, CDR2 SYGVQD (reference sequence). The DNA of the CDR3 is TGCGCCAGCAGTGAAACAGCCCCCTATGGCTACACCTTC. Its protein is CASSETAPYGYTF.

The chain is built from TRBV15 and TRBJ2-1; 13 nucleotides agree with TRBD2. Germline CDR1 is LNHNV and CDR2 is YYDKDF (reference sequence). The junction had 4 bases not matched to a gene; V was cut back by 3 bases and J by 8 bases. This CDR3 has 15 residues. Here the CDR3 reads CATSSRTSGSDEQFF. In nucleotides, the CDR3 is TGTGCCACCAGCAGTCGGACTAGCGGGAGTGATGAGCAGTTCTTC.

The V and J genes are TRBV27 and TRBJ2-1; 9 nucleotides align to TRBD1. Germline values: CDR1 MNHEY, CDR2 SMNVEV (reference sequence). The CDR3 is 18 residues long. With V trimmed by 3 bases and J by 0 bases, 9 bases remained unmatched. The CDR3 is CASSFLTGTGLSYNEQFF. CDR3 DNA: TGTGCCAGCAGTTTTCTCACCGGGACAGGGCTCTCCTACAATGAGCAGTTCTTC.

V is TRBV15 and J is TRBJ2-7; D call uncertain. Germline CDR1 and CDR2: LNHNV and YYDKDF (reference sequence). CDR3 size: 14 residues. The V gene lost 0 bases and the J gene lost 2 bases, with 8 bases spanning the gap. The CDR3 sequence: CATSREDTAYEQYF. DNA of the CDR3: TGTGCCACCAGCAGAGAAGACACGGCCTACGAGCAGTACTTC.

The genes are TRBV4-2 and TRBJ2-7; 8 bases match TRBD2. The germline CDR1 and CDR2 sequences are LGHNA and YNFKEQ. The CDR3 has 17 amino acids. With V trimmed by 0 bases and J by 1 base, 8 bases remained unmatched. CDR3 coding DNA: TGTGCCAGCAGCCAAGAGGCCCCTAGCGGGTCGTCCTACGAGCAGTACTTC. Amino acids: CASSQEAPSGSSYEQYF.

The rearrangement joins TRBV10-3 to TRBJ2-5; the match to TRBD1 covers 7 bases. The J call is uncertain, as TRBJ2-7 better fits the DNA end. CDR1 is ENHRY and CDR2 is SYGVKD in the germline V gene. The CDR3 length is 14 residues. The CDR3: CAISLRQGMYEQYF. As DNA, the CDR3 is TGTGCCATCAGCCTACGACAGGGAATGTACGAGCAGTACTTC.

The chain has TRBV6-6 and TRBJ2-3; a possible D gene is TRBD1 (5 bases). The CDR3 sequence is 14 residues long. Germline V gives CDR1 MNHNY, CDR2 SVGAGI (reference sequence). The V end lost 11 bases, the J end lost 0 bases, and 15 bases lay between the germline ends. The CDR3 coding sequence is TGTGCCGGTTCGACAGAAGGAAGCACAGATACGCAGTATTTT. It encodes CAGSTEGSTDTQYF.